The T cell receptor beta chain described here comes from a study of blood T cell repertoires in COVID-19. Assay used: immunoSEQ multiplex PCR; TCRdb lists only in-frame clones, some missing. The sample carries approximately 82,000 clones, around 88% recorded once. CDR3 size: 18 residues. Germline CDR1 is SGHNT and CDR2 is YENEEA. The ends lost 5 bases at V and 2 bases at J; junction bases unmatched: 16. The sequenced sample was peripheral blood. This rearrangement joins TRBV11-3 to TRBJ2-7, with 9 bases aligning to TRBD2. This clonotype was obtained from a woman in her fifties or sixties with acute or convalescent COVID-19. The CDR3 spells CASSEIKFGASGTYEQYF. As DNA, the CDR3 is TGTGCCAGCAGCGAAATCAAATTCGGGGCTAGCGGGACCTACGAGCAGTACTTC.